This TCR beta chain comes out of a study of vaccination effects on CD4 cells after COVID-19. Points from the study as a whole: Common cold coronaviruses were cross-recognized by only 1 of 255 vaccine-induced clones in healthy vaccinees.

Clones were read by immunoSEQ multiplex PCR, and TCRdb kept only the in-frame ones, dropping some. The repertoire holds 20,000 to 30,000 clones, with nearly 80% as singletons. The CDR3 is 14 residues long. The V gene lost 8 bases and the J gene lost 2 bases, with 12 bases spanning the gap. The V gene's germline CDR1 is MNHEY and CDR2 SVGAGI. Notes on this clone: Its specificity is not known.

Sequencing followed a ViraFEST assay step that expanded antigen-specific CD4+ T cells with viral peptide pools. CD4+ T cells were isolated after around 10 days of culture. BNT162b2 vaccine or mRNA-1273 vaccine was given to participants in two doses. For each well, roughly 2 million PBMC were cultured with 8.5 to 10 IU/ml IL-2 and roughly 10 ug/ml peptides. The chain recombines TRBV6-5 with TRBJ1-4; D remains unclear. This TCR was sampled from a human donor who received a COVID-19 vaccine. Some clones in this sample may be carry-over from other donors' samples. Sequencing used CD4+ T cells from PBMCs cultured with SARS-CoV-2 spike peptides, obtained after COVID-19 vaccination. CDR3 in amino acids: CASRYSGTNEKLFF. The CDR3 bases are TGTGCCAGCCGATACAGCGGCACTAATGAAAAACTGTTTTTT.